The 26 T cell receptor beta chains presented below share a single source sample, sequenced in a study of blood T cell repertoires in COVID-19. Some clones are missing from TCRdb's copy, which holds only in-frame ones; the method was immunoSEQ multiplex PCR. The sample lists 150,000 to 200,000 clones, 80% to 90% occurring once. The specimen sequenced was peripheral blood. Receptors originate from a man aged 60 to 69 with acute or convalescent COVID-19.

The rearrangement links TRBV15 to TRBJ1-2; TRBD1 is a possible D gene (5 bases). The V end was cut by 1 base, the J end by 2 bases, with 11 bases between. CDR1 and CDR2 (germline): LNHNV, YYDKDF (reference sequence). The CDR3 is 15 amino acids. CDR3 sequence: CATSRGQGKNYGYTF. CDR3 bases: TGTGCCACCAGCAGAGGGCAGGGAAAAAACTATGGCTACACCTTC.

J is TRBJ2-5 and V is TRBV30; TRBD2 aligns across 7 bases. V dropped 2 bases and J dropped 1; count of bases not matched to a gene: 10. This CDR3 spans 16 amino acids. The germline V gene encodes CDR1 GTSNPN and CDR2 SVGIG (reference sequence). CDR3 in amino acids: CAWSRKGGSVQETQYF. DNA for the CDR3: TGTGCCTGGAGTCGGAAGGGCGGGAGCGTCCAAGAGACCCAGTACTTC.

The chain recombines TRBV18 with TRBJ2-7, with a tentative D call TRBD2 (5 bases). The CDR3 extends over 12 amino acids. The V end was cut by 5 bases, the J end by 3 bases, with 8 bases between. Germline lookup yields CDR1 KGHSH and CDR2 LQKENI. The CDR3 nucleotides read TGTGCCAGCTCAAAACTAGACTACGAGCAGTACTTC. It specifies CASSKLDYEQYF.

The sample holds one count of this clone. This chain connects TRBV5-1 to TRBJ1-3, with a tentative D call TRBD1 (5 bases). The CDR3 has 15 residues. The germline CDR1 and CDR2 sequences are SGHRS and YFSETQ. Trimming left V 0 bases short and J 0 bases short, with 7 bases between. The CDR3 sequence is CASSLVGGSGNTIYF. Written as DNA, the CDR3 is TGCGCCAGCAGCTTGGTGGGGGGCTCTGGAAACACCATATATTTT.

The chain links TRBV7-2 to TRBJ2-7; 13 positions match TRBD2. The CDR3 loop spans 17 amino acids. V shed 1 base and J 2 bases; nucleotides not matched to a gene: 5. Germline V lookup: CDR1 SGHTA, CDR2 FQGNSA. CDR3 DNA sequence: TGTGCCAGCAGCTTAGTAGGGACTAGCGGGAACCCCTACGAGCAGTACTTC. Residues: CASSLVGTSGNPYEQYF.

The rearrangement joins TRBV11-3 to TRBJ2-3; no reliable D call. The CDR3 extends over 15 amino acids. V lost 2 bases and J 0 bases, leaving 9 bases between the germline ends. Germline values: CDR1 SGHNT, CDR2 YENEEA. CDR3 region: CASSLRHRSTDTQYF. CDR3 DNA sequence: TGTGCCAGCAGCTTAAGACACCGAAGCACAGATACGCAGTATTTT.

This clone is a singleton in its sample. The germline gene is not matched at one end of the junction; a read error may be the cause. The chain combines TRBV7-7 with TRBJ2-7; TRBD2 agrees at 12 bases. The CDR3 totals 15 residues. The germline gives CDR1 SSHAT, CDR2 FNYEAQ (reference sequence). As DNA, the CDR3 is TGTGCTAGCAGCCGCGGACTAGCGGGGTCGGGAGAGCAGTACTTC. Protein product: CASSRGLAGSGEQYF. Drawing the rest from reference TRBV7-7 and TRBJ2-7, the complete variable domain is GAGVSQSPRYKVTKRGQDVTLRCDPISSHATLYWYQQALGQGPEFLTYFNYEAQPDKSGLPSDRFSAERPEGSISTLTIQRTEQRDSAMYRCASSRGLAGSGEQYFGPGTRLTVT.

The chain combines TRBV3-1 (or the pseudogene TRBV3-2) with TRBJ2-1, with 10 bases matching TRBD1. Germline trimming cut 3 bases from V and 7 bases from J; bases unmatched to any gene: 9. Germline V gives CDR1 LGHDT, CDR2 YNNKEL (reference sequence). CDR3 length: 16 residues. The CDR3 spells CASSHITGTGVNEQFF. The CDR3, as DNA: TGTGCCAGCAGCCACATTACCGGGACAGGGGTTAATGAGCAGTTCTTC.

The V call is TRBV9, the J call TRBJ2-3; D ambiguous. Trimming took 3 bases from V and 6 from J, leaving 14 bases between them. The CDR3 is made up of 14 amino acids. CDR1 SGDLS and CDR2 YYNGEE come from the germline V gene. As DNA, the CDR3 is TGTGCCAGCAGCGGTCCGACTGGTCTCGATACGCAGTATTTT. Protein sequence: CASSGPTGLDTQYF.

This clone was recorded a few times. The chain uses TRBV27 and TRBJ2-1; 11 bases are a match to TRBD2. The CDR3 totals 15 residues. The germline V gene has CDR1 MNHEY and CDR2 SMNVEV (reference sequence). With 7 bases clipped from V and 5 bases from J, the junction kept 7 bases outside the gene matches. This CDR3 reads CASNFASGRNNEQFF. The DNA of the CDR3 is TGTGCCAGCAACTTTGCTAGCGGGAGGAACAATGAGCAGTTCTTC.

The rearrangement joins TRBV28 to TRBJ1-2; tentatively, D is TRBD1 (5 bases). Trimming took off 8 bases at V and 8 bases at J, with 12 bases between the two ends. Germline lookup yields CDR1 MDHEN and CDR2 SYDVKM. The CDR3 length is 11 residues. CDR3 sequence (DNA): TGTGCCAGCGGCAGACAGAGGGGCTACACCTTC. Translation: CASGRQRGYTF.

J is TRBJ1-2 and V is TRBV28; the match to TRBD1 covers 9 bases. The CDR3 sequence is 14 residues long. V gave up 6 bases and J gave up 2 bases; unmatched junction bases: 4. CDR1 is MDHEN, CDR2 SYDVKM, per germline. CDR3 coding DNA: TGTGCCAGCAGGCGGACAGGGGACAACTATGGCTACACCTTC. Encoded protein: CASRRTGDNYGYTF.

This chain links TRBV27 with TRBJ1-2, with D possibly TRBD1 on 5 matching bases. V dropped 3 bases and J dropped 8 bases, with 13 bases sitting between them. The germline CDR1 and CDR2 sequences are MNHEY and SMNVEV (reference sequence). This CDR3 has 13 amino acids. The CDR3 DNA follows: TGTGCCAGCAGTTTTAGGGCAGGGTCCGGCTACACCTTC. It yields the protein CASSFRAGSGYTF.

This clone was counted a few times. This sequence joins TRBV5-8 and TRBJ2-7; 8 nucleotides match TRBD1. V lost 2 bases, J lost 0 bases, and 4 bases stayed unmatched. Germline V lookup: CDR1 SGHTS, CDR2 YDEGEE. This CDR3 is built from 15 residues. DNA of the CDR3: TGTGCCAGCAGCTTTCGACAGGGGTACTCCTACGAGCAGTACTTC. The encoded protein is CASSFRQGYSYEQYF.

The DNA of the CDR3 is TGTGCCAGCAGCCCCCGGACTAGCGGGATACACTACGAGCAGTACTTC. Protein sequence: CASSPRTSGIHYEQYF. The chain uses TRBV5-6 and TRBJ2-7; 12 nucleotides line up with TRBD2. CDR1 and CDR2 (germline): SGHDT, YYEEEE. CDR3 length: 16 amino acids. V gave up 4 bases and J gave up 3 bases; unmatched junction bases: 8. The whole variable domain, filled in from reference TRBV5-6 and TRBJ2-7, reads DAGVTQSPTHLIKTRGQQVTLRCSPKSGHDTVSWYQQALGQGPQFIFQYYEEEERQRGNFPDRFSGHQFPNYSSELNVNALLLGDSALYLCASSPRTSGIHYEQYFGPGTRLTVT.

The rearrangement links TRBV2 to TRBJ1-2; possibly TRBD1 for D (6 bases). V was trimmed by 6 bases and J by 1 base, leaving 9 bases between them. CDR1 SNHLY and CDR2 FYNNEI come from the germline V gene. The CDR3 runs to 13 residues. The CDR3: CASSPQGNYGYTF. The CDR3 nucleotides read TGTGCCAGCAGCCCACAGGGTAACTATGGCTACACCTTC.

Here the CDR3 DNA reads TGTGCCAGCACCAGAACCGGGGGAAATGAGCAGTTCTTC. Translating gives CASTRTGGNEQFF. The rearrangement links TRBV9 to TRBJ2-1; TRBD2 is a possible D gene (6 bases). V gave up 6 bases and J gave up 7 bases, with 14 bases separating them. CDR1 and CDR2 from the germline V gene are SGDLS and YYNGEE. This CDR3 region has 13 residues.

The chain recombines TRBV5-1 with TRBJ2-5; 7 bases fit TRBD2. Germline CDR1 SGHRS, CDR2 YFSETQ. Trimming took 1 base from V and 5 from J; bases not matched to a gene: 11. The CDR3 has 16 amino acids. Here the CDR3 DNA reads TGCGCCAGCAGCTTGTTTGGCGGGGGAGAGGGGGAGACCCAGTACTTC. Protein: CASSLFGGGEGETQYF.

The rearrangement uses TRBV7-9 and TRBJ2-7, with TRBD2 identical over 8 bases. Unmatched junction bases numbered 9, after V lost 7 bases and J lost 4 bases. Germline V gene sequence: CDR1 SEHNR, CDR2 FQNEAQ (reference sequence). This CDR3 has 14 amino acids. CDR3 amino acids: CASTSGGGSYEQYF. CDR3 in DNA: TGTGCCAGCACCTCCGGGGGGGGCAGTTACGAGCAGTACTTC. Full variable domain (rest looked up from reference TRBV7-9 and TRBJ2-7): DTGVSQNPRHKITKRGQNVTFRCDPISEHNRLYWYRQTLGQGPEFLTYFQNEAQLEKSRLLSDRFSAERPKGSFSTLEIQRTEQGDSAMYLCASTSGGGSYEQYFGPGTRLTVT.

This sequence joins TRBV7-6 and TRBJ2-5, with 10 bases matching TRBD1. J lost 5 bases, V lost 4 bases, and 7 bases had no gene match. Per the germline V gene, CDR1 is SGHVS and CDR2 is FNYEAQ. The CDR3 consists of 15 residues. This CDR3 is CASSWGTGVGETQYF. CDR3 coding DNA: TGTGCCAGCAGCTGGGGGACAGGGGTTGGGGAGACCCAGTACTTC. Drawing the rest from reference TRBV7-6 and TRBJ2-5, the complete variable domain is GAGVSQSPRYKVTKRGQDVALRCDPISGHVSLYWYRQALGQGPEFLTYFNYEAQQDKSGLPNDRFSAERPEGSISTLTIQRTEQRDSAMYRCASSWGTGVGETQYFGPGTRLLVL.

The chain uses TRBV28 and TRBJ2-7; 7 nucleotides match TRBD1. V shed 2 bases, J shed 4 bases, and the junction held 2 bases outside the gene matches. This CDR3 comprises 13 residues. Germline CDR1 reads MDHEN; CDR2 reads SYDVKM. The CDR3 here is CASSLGQVYEQYF. The CDR3 DNA sequence: TGTGCCAGCAGTTTAGGACAGGTGTACGAGCAGTACTTC. Complete variable domain (other parts from reference TRBV28 and TRBJ2-7): DVKVTQSSRYLVKRTGEKVFLECVQDMDHENMFWYRQDPGLGLRLIYFSYDVKMKEKGDIPEGYSVSREKKERFSLILESASTNQTSMYLCASSLGQVYEQYFGPGTRLTVT.

The rearrangement joins TRBV5-1 to TRBJ1-5; D ambiguous. Germline V CDR1 and CDR2: SGHRS, YFSETQ. The CDR3 is 14 amino acids. V gave up 0 bases and J gave up 3 bases, with 7 bases separating them. CDR3 amino acids: CASSLGQNNQPQHF. The CDR3 DNA follows: TGCGCCAGCAGCTTGGGGCAGAACAATCAGCCCCAGCATTTT.

A remark on this clone: This specimen includes other DNA sequences encoding the same CDR3. This chain connects TRBV15 to TRBJ2-7, with 12 bases aligning to TRBD1. From germline, CDR1 is LNHNV and CDR2 YYDKDF (reference sequence). V shed 0 bases and J 5 bases; nucleotides not matched to a gene: 5. The CDR3 spans 16 residues. In DNA, the CDR3 is TGTGCCACCAGCAGAGATCGGGACAGGGGGCGAAACGAGCAGTACTTC. Its translation is CATSRDRDRGRNEQYF.

This rearrangement joins TRBV4-1 to TRBJ1-6; the D is unclear. Trimming removed 3 bases from V and 7 bases from J, with 16 bases in between. The CDR3 has 16 amino acids. CDR1 is MGHRA and CDR2 is YSYEKL in the germline V gene. In DNA form, the CDR3 reads TGCGCCAGCAGCCAGATATACGGACTGGCGAATTCACCCCTCCACTTT. Translation: CASSQIYGLANSPLHF.

The rearrangement joins TRBV6-2 or TRBV6-3 to TRBJ1-4, with 8 bases lining up with TRBD1. The CDR3 is 14 residues long. Losses at the gene ends were 6 bases for V and 6 bases for J; bases not matched to a gene: 6. Germline V gene sequence: CDR1 MNHEY, CDR2 SVGEGT. CDR3 sequence reads: CASSSGQEYEKLFF. CDR3 nucleotides: TGTGCCAGCAGCTCGGGACAGGAATATGAAAAACTGTTTTTT.

This chain connects TRBV5-1 to TRBJ1-2; the match to TRBD1 covers 7 bases. Germline CDR1 is SGHRS and CDR2 is YFSETQ. The V gene end was trimmed by 4 bases and the J gene end by 2 bases; junction bases not matched to a gene: 5. There are 14 residues in the CDR3. This CDR3 is CASSSEGQNYGYTF. In nucleotides, the CDR3 is TGCGCCAGCAGCAGCGAGGGACAGAACTATGGCTACACCTTC.